Given below is one T cell receptor beta chain in context. What antigen it recognizes has not been identified. No qualities accompany the bases; no much larger clone lies one base away. The donors were healthy, HIV-negative adults who had no recently reported acute infections or vaccinations. Only Caucasian adults living in Nashville, Tennessee, USA were represented among the donors. For unsorted samples, 90 million or so PBMCs were counted, and genomic DNA was extracted using the QIAamp DNA Blood Mini kit. Blood was obtained by leukapheresis, after which PBMCs were separated by Ficoll-Histopaque density gradient centrifugation and cryopreserved in liquid nitrogen vapor phase. The sample belongs to a study of shared clonotypes between healthy human individuals (dated by TCRdb to 2019 to 2021). A note on the overall study: A couple of women and three men aged 18 to 49 years were included in the cohort. To increase sequencing depth and limit assay-specific biases, different laboratories used diverse techniques to prepare libraries and sequence TCR repertoires. The study deeply sequenced blood TCR repertoires of five healthy adults to estimate repertoire size and the extent of clonotype sharing between individuals. Per donor, leukapheresis produced somewhere between about 0.8 and 9 billion PBMCs. On the study overall, not on this receptor specifically: Pairwise subsampling indicated that sequencing depth was expected to affect the degree of clonotype sharing among donors. Sampling was limited to blood, and TCR repertoires in tissue likely differ from TCR repertoires in blood. Because the study included a small number of donors, the genetic and exposure-history diversity represented was limited.

Using the deep immunoSEQ assay, multiplex PCR amplified TCR CDR3 regions from genomic DNA. Extracted genomic DNA from each cell subset was spread evenly across all wells of several immunoSEQ 96-well plates, with each plate serving as a replicate. Each replicate PCR for unsorted PBMC received roughly 300 ng genomic DNA, equal to tens of thousands of T cell genomes. Genomic DNA from unsorted PBMC was sequenced over ten immunoSEQ deep assay plates. The purified libraries were quantified using a Qubit 3.0 fluorometer, sized with a Bioanalyzer 2100, and then quantified again using the KAPA Library Quantification kit. Every immunoSEQ 96-well plate was sequenced on a dedicated single-read 150-cycle Illumina NextSeq 550 flow cell. The study's own analysis went as follows. Because only junctional sequences without quality scores were contained in the immunoSEQ output, filtering matching that applied to full-length reads could not be performed. Sequences were annotated with PyIR, a Python wrapper for IgBLAST v1.9, using IMGT germline references to assign V/J genes and CDR3. Reads were filtered out if the reads had weak V/J assignments (E-value above 1e-6), no CDR3, stop codons, out-of-frame junctions, or ambiguous translated residues. V3J clonotypes were defined as sequences sharing an identical inferred V gene, J gene, and CDR3 amino acid sequence. To compute the percentage overlap between repertoires, the number of shared unique clonotypes was divided by the size of the smaller repertoire. Richness of each repertoire was evaluated using RTK rarefaction, the Chao1 estimator, and Recon v2.1 estimates of unobserved clonotypes. The table was pulled from immuneACCESS by TCRdb, which kept in-frame rearrangements only. Such tables lose some clones; where checked, under half of the loss comes from unresolved V genes, and the rest has no known cause. V, J and clone size were drawn from that table, and D and trimming were deduced from the DNA. The sample profile shows about 490,000 clones; around three quarters of them were found once. About 12% of the sample is taken by the ten largest.

CDR1 and CDR2 are read off the germline V gene (reference sequence) as SGHNT and YYREEE. The trim is 1 base for V and 0 bases for J, with a gap of 11 bases between the germline ends. Spanning cysteine to phenylalanine, the CDR3 consists of 17 amino acids. The sequence is cut down to CDR3 DNA, 51 bases in frame from base 1. The sample comprised PBMCs. The clonotype comes from a woman aged 40 to 50 in good health. Some clones in this sample may be carry-over from other donors' samples. The V and J segments used are TRBV5-4 and TRBJ2-6, with the identity of the D gene unclear. CDR3 loop: CASSLLTASSGANVLTF. The sequenced DNA: TGTGCCAGCAGCTTGCTAACCGCGAGCTCTGGGGCCAACGTCCTGACTTTC.